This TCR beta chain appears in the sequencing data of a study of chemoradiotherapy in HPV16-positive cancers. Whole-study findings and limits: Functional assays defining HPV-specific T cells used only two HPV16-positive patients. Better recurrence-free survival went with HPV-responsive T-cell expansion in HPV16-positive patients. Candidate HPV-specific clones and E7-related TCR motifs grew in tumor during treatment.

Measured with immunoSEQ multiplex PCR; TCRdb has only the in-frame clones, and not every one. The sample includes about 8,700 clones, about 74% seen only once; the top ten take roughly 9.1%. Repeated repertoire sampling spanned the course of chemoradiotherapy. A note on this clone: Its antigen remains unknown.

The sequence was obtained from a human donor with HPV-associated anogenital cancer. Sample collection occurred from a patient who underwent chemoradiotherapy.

The CDR3 loop is CSVCFSGGTGPSEQYF. The CDR3 DNA reads TGCAGCGTTTGCTTCTCAGGGGGGACAGGGCCCTCTGAGCAGTACTTC. This chain joins TRBV29-1 and TRBJ2-5, with 9 positions matching TRBD1. The CDR3 loop spans 16 amino acids. CDR1 and CDR2 from the germline V gene are SQVTM and ANQGSEA. Trimming took 5 bases from V and 11 from J; bases not matched to a gene: 21.